The 24 T cell receptor beta chains listed next were all sequenced from one sample in a study of regulatory T cells in long-lasting Graves disease. Described time point: newly diagnosed GD, antithyroid drugs for less than 3 months. Following extraction of RNA from PBMCs, that RNA was used to make the TCR library. Construction of the TCR beta libraries employed iRepertoire HTBI primers in conjunction with Arm-PCR of CDR3 regions. Each CDR3 protein gets one entry after TCRdb re-called the multiplex PCR reads with MiXCR. This sample has 350,000 to 450,000 distinct CDR3 sequences, with about 15% found just once. These data were also reused for a study on T cells in Graves' hyperthyroidism and ophthalmopathy.

The source material was peripheral blood mononuclear cells (PBMCs), sampled at new diagnosis, from a patient treated with antithyroid drugs. The source is a woman aged 40 to 50 with Graves disease.

This chain connects TRBV4-3 to TRBJ2-7; D gene ambiguous. The V and J ends lost 2 bases and 3 bases respectively, with 11 bases between them. CDR1 and CDR2 (germline): LGHNA, YSLEER. This CDR3 has 14 residues. The DNA of the CDR3 is TGCGCCAGCAGCCAATTGATTCGGAACTACGAGCAGTACTTC. It translates to CASSQLIRNYEQYF.

The chain recombines TRBV6-2 or TRBV6-3 with TRBJ2-1; D remains unclear. Germline CDR1 MNHEY, CDR2 SVGEGT. The CDR3 has 13 amino acids. The V end was cut by 6 bases, the J end by 5 bases, with 11 bases between. The CDR3 here is CASSPPDDNEQFF. The CDR3, as DNA: TGTGCCAGCAGCCCCCCAGATGACAATGAGCAGTTCTTC.

Many counts were recorded for this clonotype. The chain links TRBV27 to TRBJ2-3; D ambiguous. Looked up from germline, CDR1 is MNHEY and CDR2 is SMNVEV (reference sequence). V was trimmed by 3 bases and J by 5 bases, leaving 18 bases between them. CDR3 length: 16 residues. CDR3 DNA: TGTGCCAGCAGTTTCTCGAAAGGATTCAGATTAGATACGCAGTATTTT. It specifies CASSFSKGFRLDTQYF.

Many counts were recorded for this clonotype. V usage is TRBV3-1 and J usage is TRBJ2-7, with D hard to call. Per the germline V gene, CDR1 is LGHDT and CDR2 is YNNKEL (reference sequence). V was shortened by 1 base and J by 5 bases, with 9 bases between the two germline ends. CDR3 length: 13 residues. Here the CDR3 DNA reads TGTGCCAGCAGCCAAGGGGCTGTCCACGAGCAGTACTTC. This translates into CASSQGAVHEQYF.

There are many counts of this clonotype. CDR3 protein: CASKGPGERNEQYF. The CDR3 DNA reads as TGTGCCAGCAAGGGCCCAGGGGAGCGGAACGAGCAGTACTTC. The chain has TRBV11-2 and TRBJ2-7, with D tentatively TRBD1 (6 bases). CDR1 is SGHAT, CDR2 FQNNGV, per germline. The germline V and J ends were trimmed by 7 bases and 5 bases, with 18 bases remaining between them. The CDR3 covers 14 residues.

This clonotype was seen repeatedly, ten times or more. The chain uses TRBV11-2 and TRBJ2-5; TRBD1 matches 9 bases. Germline CDR1 SGHAT, CDR2 FQNNGV. The CDR3 runs 14 residues. The V gene end was trimmed by 4 bases and the J gene end by 4 bases; junction bases not matched to a gene: 4. CDR3 loop: CASSSQGAGETQYF. CDR3 sequence (DNA): TGTGCCAGCAGCTCACAGGGGGCGGGAGAGACCCAGTACTTC.

This clonotype was counted at least ten times. The chain has TRBV10-3 and TRBJ2-1; TRBD2 agrees at 8 bases. Germline V CDR1 and CDR2: ENHRY, SYGVKD. The CDR3 length is 12 residues. V lost 7 bases to trimming and J lost 8 bases; unmatched junction nucleotides: 4. CDR3: CAITPGGDEQFF. In DNA form, the CDR3 reads TGTGCCATCACCCCGGGAGGGGATGAGCAGTTCTTC.

Many counts were recorded for this clonotype. This chain links TRBV27 with TRBJ2-3; 8 nucleotides line up with TRBD1. CDR1 and CDR2 from the germline V gene are MNHEY and SMNVEV (reference sequence). The junction had 7 bases not matched to a gene; V was cut back by 0 bases and J by 2 bases. The CDR3 has 17 amino acids. The CDR3 here is CASSLSRQGAVTDTQYF. The DNA for the CDR3 is TGTGCCAGCAGTTTATCGAGGCAGGGGGCGGTCACAGATACGCAGTATTTT.

With respect to this clonotype: This may be a read error, as it is one base from a much larger clone. The V gene is TRBV11-2, the J gene TRBJ2-1; D unresolved. CDR1 is SGHAT and CDR2 is FQNNGV in the germline V gene. The V end was cut by 1 base, the J end by 0 bases, with 7 bases between. The CDR3 loop spans 15 amino acids. This chain's CDR3 is CASSLVSSSYNEQFF. The CDR3, as DNA: TGTGCCAGCAGCTTAGTCTCGAGCTCCTACAATGAGCAGTTCTTC.

As regards this clonotype: The junction differs from germline at one of its ends, possibly a read error. The V gene is TRBV20-1, the J gene TRBJ1-3, with a possible D match to TRBD1 (5 bases). From germline, CDR1 is DFQATT and CDR2 SNEGSKA (reference sequence). There are 13 residues in the CDR3. DNA of the CDR3: TGTGCAGCAGGGCGGGAGGATAGAAACACCATATATTTT. This sequence encodes CAAGREDRNTIYF.

The V call is TRBV24-1, the J call TRBJ1-5, with a possible D match to TRBD1 (5 bases). Germline V gives CDR1 KGHDR, CDR2 SFDVKD. This CDR3 is 14 amino acids long. Trimming left V 1 base short and J 4 bases short, with 7 bases between. CDR3 loop: CATSDFGGNQPQHF. CDR3 in DNA: TGTGCCACCAGTGATTTCGGGGGGAATCAGCCCCAGCATTTT.

This clonotype was observed many times. The rearrangement links TRBV27 to TRBJ2-2, with TRBD1 matching over 7 bases. V gave up 4 bases and J gave up 5 bases; unmatched junction bases: 10. This CDR3 has 16 residues. Germline V gene sequence: CDR1 MNHEY, CDR2 SMNVEV (reference sequence). Here the CDR3 reads CASSSLGTAPTGELFF. The CDR3 DNA reads as TGTGCCAGCAGTTCCTTAGGGACAGCGCCAACCGGGGAGCTGTTTTTT.

The chain carries TRBV6-5 and TRBJ2-2, with 7 bases identical to TRBD1. J gave up 8 bases and V 2 bases, and 5 bases lay outside the gene matches. Germline V gene lookup returns CDR1 MNHEY and CDR2 SVGAGI. This CDR3 has 14 residues. CDR3 loop: CASSYMGQSGELFF. CDR3 nucleotides: TGTGCCAGCAGTTACATGGGACAGTCTGGGGAGCTGTTTTTT.

This clonotype was counted many times. The J gene is TRBJ1-2, the V gene TRBV2; unclear D gene. Per the germline V gene, CDR1 is SNHLY and CDR2 is FYNNEI. Trimming left V 5 bases short and J 0 bases short, with 16 bases between. CDR3 length equals 16 residues. The CDR3 spells CASSHIRGSTNYGYTF. CDR3 DNA sequence: TGTGCCAGCAGTCACATCCGCGGGAGCACTAACTATGGCTACACCTTC. The full variable domain, in which reference TRBV2 and TRBJ1-2 provide the parts outside the CDR3, is EPEVTQTPSHQVTQMGQEVILRCVPISNHLYFYWYRQILGQKVEFLVSFYNNEISEKSEIFDDQFSVERPDGSNFTLKIRSTKLEDSAMYFCASSHIRGSTNYGYTFGSGTRLTVV.

This clonotype was seen more than once but under ten times. This chain links TRBV4-3 with TRBJ2-3, with D possibly TRBD1 on 6 matching bases. The V gene lost 2 bases and the J gene lost 10 bases, with 10 bases spanning the gap. The CDR3 totals 12 residues. From germline, CDR1 is LGHNA and CDR2 YSLEER. The CDR3 loop is CASSQTGSAQYF. As DNA, the CDR3 is TGCGCCAGCAGCCAAACAGGGAGCGCGCAGTATTTT.

This clonotype was found many times. The chain combines TRBV20-1 with TRBJ2-1, with D unclear. V gave up 6 bases and J gave up 5 bases, with 11 bases separating them. This CDR3 is built from 12 residues. From germline, CDR1 is DFQATT and CDR2 SNEGSKA (reference sequence). As DNA, the CDR3 is TGCAGTGCCGACATGGACCACAATGAGCAGTTCTTC. Its translation is CSADMDHNEQFF.

This clonotype was counted at least ten times. The chain has TRBV27 and TRBJ2-1; D possibly uses TRBD1 or TRBD2 (5 bases each). The CDR3 consists of 14 residues. Deletions cut 2 bases from V and 2 bases from J, with 7 bases between. CDR1 and CDR2 from the germline V gene are MNHEY and SMNVEV (reference sequence). CDR3 bases: TGTGCCAGCAGTTTAACGGGACCCTACAATGAGCAGTTCTTC. Translated: CASSLTGPYNEQFF.

About this clonotype: This may arise from a read error, as a much more abundant clone is one base away. The chain is built from TRBV20-1 and TRBJ2-3; 9 bases line up with TRBD2. The CDR3 loop spans 15 amino acids. Germline V gives CDR1 DFQATT, CDR2 SNEGSKA (reference sequence). CDR3 in amino acids: CSVMIPGLATDMQYF. In nucleotides, the CDR3 is TGCAGTGTCATGATCCCGGGACTAGCCACAGATATGCAGTATTTT.

The V call is TRBV2, the J call TRBJ1-1; 8 nucleotides match TRBD1. The CDR3 covers 13 residues. Germline V gene sequence: CDR1 SNHLY, CDR2 FYNNEI. Unmatched junction bases numbered 5, after V lost 7 bases and J lost 4 bases. CDR3 bases: TGTGCCAGCATCCCAGGGGGCTCCACTGAAGCTTTCTTT. Translating it yields CASIPGGSTEAFF.

This clonotype was seen many times. The chain couples TRBV28 to TRBJ2-7, with 11 bases lining up with TRBD1. The V segment lost 7 bases and the J segment 4 bases; nucleotides outside the gene matches: 6. The CDR3 is 14 residues long. Per the germline V gene, CDR1 is MDHEN and CDR2 is SYDVKM. The CDR3 here is CASIRTGGPYEQYF. CDR3 DNA sequence: TGTGCCAGCATTCGGACAGGGGGCCCATACGAGCAGTACTTC.

The genes are TRBV9 and TRBJ2-3; 9 nucleotides match TRBD2. V shed 3 bases, J shed 1 base, and the junction held 6 bases outside the gene matches. The length of the CDR3 is 16 residues. The V gene's germline CDR1 is SGDLS and CDR2 YYNGEE. CDR3 region: CASSAAGTSRTDTQYF. In DNA form, the CDR3 reads TGTGCCAGCAGCGCCGCAGGGACTAGCCGCACAGATACGCAGTATTTT.

This clonotype occurred a few times. V usage is TRBV7-8 and J usage is TRBJ2-2; 10 bases are shared with TRBD2. The J segment lost 4 bases and the V segment lost 5 bases, leaving 7 bases of the junction unmatched. Germline-derived CDR1 and CDR2 are SGHVS and FQNEAQ. The CDR3 runs 16 residues. The chain's CDR3 is CASSHGLADATGELFF. The CDR3 nucleotides are TGTGCCAGCAGCCACGGACTAGCGGACGCCACCGGGGAGCTGTTTTTT.

This clonotype was recorded a few times. This chain links TRBV12-5 with TRBJ2-1; 9 bases agree with TRBD2. The germline CDR1 and CDR2 sequences are LGHNT and FRNRAP. The V gene end was trimmed by 1 base and the J gene end by 6 bases; junction bases not matched to a gene: 7. The CDR3 spans 16 residues. The CDR3 sequence: CASGLDLGLASNEQFF. The DNA for the CDR3 is TGTGCTAGTGGTTTGGACCTGGGACTAGCTTCCAATGAGCAGTTCTTC.

The sample holds many counts of this clonotype. The chain combines TRBV28 with TRBJ2-5, with D hard to call. The CDR3 runs to 13 residues. Germline CDR1 reads MDHEN; CDR2 reads SYDVKM. V was clipped by 3 bases and J by 3 bases, with 8 bases between them. CDR3 region: CASSLLGKETQYF. The CDR3 coding sequence is TGTGCCAGCAGTTTGCTAGGGAAAGAGACCCAGTACTTC. The whole variable domain, filled in from reference TRBV28 and TRBJ2-5, reads DVKVTQSSRYLVKRTGEKVFLECVQDMDHENMFWYRQDPGLGLRLIYFSYDVKMKEKGDIPEGYSVSREKKERFSLILESASTNQTSMYLCASSLLGKETQYFGPGTRLLVL.